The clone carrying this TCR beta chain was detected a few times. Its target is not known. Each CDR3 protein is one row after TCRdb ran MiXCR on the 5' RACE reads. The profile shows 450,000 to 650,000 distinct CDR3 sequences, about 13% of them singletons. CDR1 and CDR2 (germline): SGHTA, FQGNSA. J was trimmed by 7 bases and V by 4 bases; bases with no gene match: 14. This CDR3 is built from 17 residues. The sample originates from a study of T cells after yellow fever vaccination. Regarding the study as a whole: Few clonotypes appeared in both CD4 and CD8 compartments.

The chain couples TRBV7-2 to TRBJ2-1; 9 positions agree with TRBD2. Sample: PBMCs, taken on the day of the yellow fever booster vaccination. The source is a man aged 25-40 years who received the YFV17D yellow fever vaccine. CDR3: CASSSYGGRAIGNEQFF. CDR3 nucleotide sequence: TGTGCCAGCAGCTCCTACGGCGGGAGGGCTATTGGGAATGAGCAGTTCTTC. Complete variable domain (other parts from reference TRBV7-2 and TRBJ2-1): GAGVSQSPSNKVTEKGKDVELRCDPISGHTALYWYRQSLGQGLEFLIYFQGNSAPDKSGLPSDRFSAERTGGSVSTLTIQRTQQEDSAVYLCASSSYGGRAIGNEQFFGPGTRLTVL.